Shown below are 21 T cell receptor beta chains from a single sample sequenced in a study of blood T cell repertoires in COVID-19. TCRdb's table, derived via immunoSEQ multiplex PCR, lists solely in-frame clones and lacks some. Among 80,000 to 130,000 clones listed, approximately 90% were seen once. The sequencing input was peripheral blood. Source of these receptors: a man aged 60-69 years with acute or convalescent COVID-19.

V gene TRBV18 combines with J gene TRBJ2-3; TRBD1 is a possible D gene (6 bases). CDR1 and CDR2 (germline): KGHSH, LQKENI. This CDR3 region has 13 residues. The ends were cut back, 6 bases at V and 5 bases at J, with 12 bases in the middle. Here the CDR3 DNA reads TGTGCCAGCTCGCAAGCACAGGGAGATACGCAGTATTTT. Protein sequence: CASSQAQGDTQYF.

The gene calls are TRBV7-3 and TRBJ2-1, with 9 positions matching TRBD1. Germline CDR1 and CDR2: SGHTA and FQGTGA. V shed 0 bases, J shed 7 bases, and the junction held 1 base outside the gene matches. This CDR3 region has 14 residues. CDR3 in DNA: TGTGCCAGCAGCTTAACCGACAGGGGGAATGAGCAGTTCTTC. This sequence encodes CASSLTDRGNEQFF.

CDR3 in DNA: TGCGCCAGCAGCCAGATGGACAGATCGAACACTGAAGCTTTCTTT. Protein sequence: CASSQMDRSNTEAFF. This rearrangement joins TRBV4-1 to TRBJ1-1, with TRBD1 as a possible D gene (6 bases). Germline V lookup: CDR1 MGHRA, CDR2 YSYEKL. Between the trimmed V and J ends, which lost 3 bases and 1 base, there was a span of 12 bases. The CDR3 runs 15 residues.

V is TRBV11-2 and J is TRBJ2-2; D remains unclear. CDR3 length equals 14 residues. Germline V gives CDR1 SGHAT, CDR2 FQNNGV. V was shortened by 5 bases and J by 0 bases, with 7 bases between the two germline ends. The CDR3 spells CASSALTNTGELFF. The CDR3 DNA sequence: TGTGCCAGCAGCGCACTAACGAACACCGGGGAGCTGTTTTTT.

This chain joins TRBV24-1 and TRBJ2-7; 7 bases match TRBD1. This CDR3 spans 15 amino acids. Germline trimming cut 2 bases from V and 2 bases from J; bases unmatched to any gene: 5. Germline lookup yields CDR1 KGHDR and CDR2 SFDVKD. The CDR3 nucleotides read TGTGCCACCAGTGATTCGGGACAGTATCCCTACGAGCAGTACTTC. Translation: CATSDSGQYPYEQYF.

The CDR3 nucleotides read TGTGCCAGCAGCCTACGGGCCGGGAGGGCCGTTGACACCGGGGAGCTGTTTTTT. It codes for CASSLRAGRAVDTGELFF. The chain links TRBV9 to TRBJ2-2, with 8 bases that match TRBD2. The CDR3 has 18 amino acids. V shed 4 bases and J 3 bases; nucleotides not matched to a gene: 14. The germline CDR1 and CDR2 sequences are SGDLS and YYNGEE.

This clone came up a few times. This chain connects TRBV10-3 to TRBJ2-7; maybe TRBD2 (5 bases). The CDR3 is 13 amino acids. Looked up from germline, CDR1 is ENHRY and CDR2 is SYGVKD. The V end was cut by 4 bases, the J end by 4 bases, with 11 bases between. In nucleotides, the CDR3 is TGTGCCATCAGTGCCTCTGAGGGTTACGAGCAGTACGTC. Its protein product is CAISASEGYEQYV.

The chain's CDR3 is CATSDLKGGRSDTQYF. The CDR3 DNA sequence: TGTGCCACCAGTGATTTGAAGGGAGGGCGGTCAGATACGCAGTATTTT. The chain links TRBV24-1 to TRBJ2-3; 7 bases agree with TRBD2. From germline, CDR1 is KGHDR and CDR2 SFDVKD. The ends lost 0 bases at V and 4 bases at J; junction bases unmatched: 6. This CDR3 has 16 amino acids.

The gene calls are TRBV19 and TRBJ1-5; the D is unclear. Trimming shortened V by 1 base and J by 1 base, and 14 bases separated the two germline ends. Germline assignment: CDR1 LNHDA and CDR2 SQIVND (reference sequence). This CDR3 is 17 amino acids long. CDR3 amino acids: CASSIVEGFMSNQPQHF. The DNA of the CDR3 is TGTGCCAGTAGTATAGTCGAGGGATTTATGAGCAATCAGCCCCAGCATTTT.

The genes are TRBV2 and TRBJ1-5; D gene uncertain. CDR1 SNHLY and CDR2 FYNNEI come from the germline V gene. The length of the CDR3 is 13 residues. V was pared by 6 bases and J by 5 bases, with 11 bases between. The CDR3 here is CASSGEPDQPQHF. The CDR3 DNA reads as TGTGCCAGCAGCGGGGAACCGGATCAGCCCCAGCATTTT.

The chain has TRBV6-6 and TRBJ1-6, with D maybe TRBD1 (6 bases). The germline V gene has CDR1 MNHNY and CDR2 SVGAGI (reference sequence). This CDR3 region has 16 residues. The V and J ends lost 0 bases and 8 bases respectively, with 14 bases between them. The chain's CDR3 is CASSYSKSRGDSPLHF. In nucleotides, the CDR3 is TGTGCCAGCAGTTACTCGAAGTCCAGGGGTGATTCACCCCTCCACTTT.

This clone was recorded many times. The genes are TRBV3-1 (or the pseudogene TRBV3-2) and TRBJ1-1, with a weak D call TRBD1 (6 bases). V was trimmed by 6 bases and J by 3 bases, leaving 14 bases between them. The V gene's germline CDR1 is LGHDT and CDR2 YNNKEL (reference sequence). The length of the CDR3 is 14 residues. CDR3 sequence (DNA): TGTGCCAGCAGTCCCACAGGGAGCCACACTGAAGCTTTCTTT. Protein product: CASSPTGSHTEAFF.

Only one count was recorded for this clone. The chain employs TRBV27 and TRBJ2-1; 8 nucleotides match TRBD1. Germline V lookup: CDR1 MNHEY, CDR2 SMNVEV (reference sequence). This CDR3 is 15 amino acids long. The junction had 4 bases not matched to a gene; V was cut back by 6 bases and J by 0 bases. CDR3 nucleotide sequence: TGTGCCAGCAGCCAAGGGACAGGCTCCTACAATGAGCAGTTCTTC. It specifies CASSQGTGSYNEQFF.

The chain couples TRBV21-1 to TRBJ1-5; whether TRBD1, the table's D call, matches the DNA was not checked. TRBV21-1 is a pseudogene segment. There are 15 residues in the CDR3. The CDR3 is CASMTGQASNQPQHF. The CDR3 bases are TGTGCCAGCATGACAGGGCAAGCTAGCAATCAGCCCCAGCATTTT.

This clone has a single count. CDR3 region: CATSESGTKLFF. In DNA, the CDR3 is TGTGCCACCAGTGAGTCCGGGACAAAGCTGTTTTTT. This chain uses TRBV24-1 with TRBJ2-2, with D possibly TRBD1 on 6 matching bases. V was clipped by 4 bases and J by 12 bases, with 11 bases between them. This CDR3 comprises 12 residues. The V gene's germline CDR1 is KGHDR and CDR2 SFDVKD.

The rearrangement joins TRBV11-2 to TRBJ2-1; TRBD1 might be the D (6 bases). The V end lost 1 base, the J end lost 5 bases, and 18 bases lay between the germline ends. This CDR3 has 17 residues. Looked up from germline, CDR1 is SGHAT and CDR2 is FQNNGV. In nucleotides, the CDR3 is TGTGCCAGCAGCTTAGGCCTCCGGGACAAGGCCAACAATGAGCAGTTCTTC. Protein product: CASSLGLRDKANNEQFF.

This clone was observed many times. The CDR3 sequence: CASPLANNEQFF. CDR3 bases: TGTGCCTCCCCACTAGCGAACAATGAGCAGTTCTTC. V gene TRBV30 combines with J gene TRBJ2-1; 7 bases line up with TRBD2. J lost 5 bases, V lost 7 bases, and 5 bases had no gene match. In germline, CDR1 is GTSNPN, CDR2 SVGIG (reference sequence). There are 12 residues in the CDR3.

The chain is built from TRBV9 and TRBJ2-6; 7 bases are shared with TRBD1. The CDR3 is made up of 18 amino acids. In germline, CDR1 is SGDLS, CDR2 YYNGEE. V lost 6 bases to trimming and J lost 0 bases; unmatched junction nucleotides: 12. CDR3 region: CASNRAGTDASGANVLTF. In DNA, the CDR3 is TGTGCCAGCAACCGCGCAGGGACAGATGCCTCTGGGGCCAACGTCCTGACTTTC.

The chain carries TRBV28 and TRBJ2-3; D remains unclear. This CDR3 comprises 13 residues. Germline CDR1 is MDHEN and CDR2 is SYDVKM. The germline V and J ends were trimmed by 7 bases and 4 bases, with 12 bases remaining between them. CDR3 in amino acids: CASTWLTADTQYF. Written as DNA, the CDR3 is TGTGCCAGCACTTGGCTCACCGCAGATACGCAGTATTTT.

The chain uses TRBV4-2 and TRBJ2-7, with D uncertain. The CDR3 is 14 amino acids. Per the germline V gene, CDR1 is LGHNA and CDR2 is YNFKEQ. V dropped 0 bases and J dropped 1 base, with 7 bases sitting between them. In nucleotides, the CDR3 is TGTGCCAGCAGCCAAGAGGAGAGGTCCTACGAGCAGTACTTC. This translates into CASSQEERSYEQYF.

The V call is TRBV28, the J call TRBJ1-2, with a weak D call TRBD1 (6 bases). This CDR3 spans 13 amino acids. Trimming stripped 5 bases from V and 4 bases from J, with 11 bases between. Per germline, CDR1 MDHEN and CDR2 SYDVKM. CDR3 sequence: CASSPRTVYGYTF. CDR3 nucleotides: TGTGCCAGCAGTCCCCGGACAGTCTATGGCTACACCTTC.